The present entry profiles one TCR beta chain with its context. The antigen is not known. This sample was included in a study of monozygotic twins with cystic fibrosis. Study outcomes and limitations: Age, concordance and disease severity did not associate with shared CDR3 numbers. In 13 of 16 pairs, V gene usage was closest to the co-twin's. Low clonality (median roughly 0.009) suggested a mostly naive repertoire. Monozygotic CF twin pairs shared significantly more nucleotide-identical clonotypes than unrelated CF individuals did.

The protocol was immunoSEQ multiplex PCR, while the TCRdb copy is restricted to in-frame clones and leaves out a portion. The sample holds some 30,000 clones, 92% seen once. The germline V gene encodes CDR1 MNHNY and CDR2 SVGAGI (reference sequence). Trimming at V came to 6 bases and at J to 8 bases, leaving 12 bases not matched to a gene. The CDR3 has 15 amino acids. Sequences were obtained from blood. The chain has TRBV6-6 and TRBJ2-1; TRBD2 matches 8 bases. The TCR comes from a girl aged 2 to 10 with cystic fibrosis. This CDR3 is CASSSDPAGAHEQFF. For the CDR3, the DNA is TGTGCCAGCAGCTCCGACCCAGCGGGGGCCCATGAGCAGTTCTTC.